These 26 T cell receptor beta chains share one sample of origin, sequenced in a study of T cell responses to AZD1222 COVID-19 vaccine. Clones were read by immunoSEQ multiplex PCR, and TCRdb kept only the in-frame ones, dropping some. Of approximately 100,000 clones in the sample, 90% were seen once. This sample comprised peripheral blood, obtained on day 0 of AZD1222 vaccination. Receptors were obtained from an adult in good health.

This rearrangement joins TRBV11-2 to TRBJ2-1, with D perhaps TRBD2 (7 bases). Trimming took 5 bases from V and 6 from J, leaving 14 bases between them. The CDR3 runs to 14 residues. Looked up from germline, CDR1 is SGHAT and CDR2 is FQNNGV. CDR3 DNA: TGTGCCAGCAGCCCAGAGGGGGGGGGCAATGAGCAGTTCTTC. Encoded protein: CASSPEGGGNEQFF.

In this sample, this clone turned up once. The chain links TRBV6-5 to TRBJ1-1; 10 bases map to TRBD1. The CDR3 loop spans 15 amino acids. Per the germline V gene, CDR1 is MNHEY and CDR2 is SVGAGI. With 5 bases clipped from V and 0 bases from J, the junction kept 3 bases outside the gene matches. The CDR3 here is CASSRQGAMNTEAFF. The CDR3 region has the DNA TGTGCCAGCAGTCGACAGGGGGCTATGAACACTGAAGCTTTCTTT.

The CDR3 here is CASSPSLQDQPQHF. CDR3 sequence (DNA): TGTGCCAGCAGCCCCTCCCTTCAAGATCAGCCCCAGCATTTT. The chain recombines TRBV28 with TRBJ1-5, with unresolved D. Germline CDR1 MDHEN, CDR2 SYDVKM. The CDR3 has 14 residues. V dropped 6 bases and J dropped 5 bases, with 14 bases sitting between them. Variable domain in full (rest from reference TRBV28 and TRBJ1-5): DVKVTQSSRYLVKRTGEKVFLECVQDMDHENMFWYRQDPGLGLRLIYFSYDVKMKEKGDIPEGYSVSREKKERFSLILESASTNQTSMYLCASSPSLQDQPQHFGDGTRLSIL.

The chain joins TRBV28 to TRBJ2-2; D may be TRBD2 (5 bases). Trimming removed 4 bases from V and 1 base from J, with 16 bases in between. The CDR3 runs to 17 residues. In germline, CDR1 is MDHEN, CDR2 SYDVKM. The CDR3 here is CASSWLQTGMNTGELFF. Written as DNA, the CDR3 is TGTGCCAGCAGTTGGCTACAGACGGGAATGAACACCGGGGAGCTGTTTTTT.

The chain couples TRBV3-1 (or the pseudogene TRBV3-2) to TRBJ1-2; D gene uncertain. CDR3 length: 12 residues. The germline V gene has CDR1 LGHDT and CDR2 YNNKEL (reference sequence). V lost 3 bases and J lost 8, with 10 bases in between. The CDR3 nucleotides are TGTGCCAGCAGCCATCCTTCTGGGGGCTACACCTTC. Its protein is CASSHPSGGYTF.

This chain joins TRBV19 and TRBJ2-5; 9 bases align to TRBD2. J was trimmed by 7 bases and V by 7 bases; bases with no gene match: 13. Germline loops: CDR1 LNHDA, CDR2 SQIVND (reference sequence). The CDR3 runs 15 residues. CDR3 sequence reads: CASTQTSGGGGTQYF. CDR3 DNA sequence: TGTGCCAGTACCCAGACTAGCGGAGGCGGGGGGACCCAGTACTTC.

A single count supports this clone. This chain links TRBV21-1 with TRBJ2-7; the D call in the table, TRBD2, was not verified against the DNA. TRBV21-1 counts as a pseudogene. The CDR3 loop spans 16 amino acids. The CDR3 region has the DNA TGTGCCAGCAGCAAAAACCCGGGAGCGGGAGACTACGAGCAGTACTTC. Its protein is CASSKNPGAGDYEQYF.

The V call is TRBV2, the J call TRBJ1-1; no definite D call. The CDR3 runs 14 residues. In germline, CDR1 is SNHLY, CDR2 FYNNEI. The V gene lost 7 bases and the J gene lost 4 bases, with 16 bases spanning the gap. The CDR3 region is CASNGLGTGTEAFF. DNA for the CDR3: TGTGCCAGCAACGGCCTGGGTACGGGCACTGAAGCTTTCTTT. The full variable domain, with the rest looked up from reference TRBV2 and TRBJ1-1, is EPEVTQTPSHQVTQMGQEVILRCVPISNHLYFYWYRQILGQKVEFLVSFYNNEISEKSEIFDDQFSVERPDGSNFTLKIRSTKLEDSAMYFCASNGLGTGTEAFFGQGTRLTVV.

The genes are TRBV6-4 and TRBJ1-2, with TRBD1 identical over 7 bases. The germline CDR1 and CDR2 sequences are MRHNA and SNTAGT. The CDR3 sequence is 14 residues long. The trim removed 4 bases at V and 9 bases at J, leaving 11 bases unmatched. CDR3 DNA sequence: TGTGCCAGCAGTGCCATACCGGGACAGACTAGCTACACCTTC. It translates to CASSAIPGQTSYTF.

This clone was counted between two and nine times. The chain's CDR3 is CASSESLLAYEQYF. CDR3 coding DNA: TGCGCCAGCAGTGAGAGCCTACTTGCCTACGAGCAGTACTTC. This chain uses TRBV10-1 with TRBJ2-7; D is uncertain. V shed 2 bases and J shed 2 bases, with 10 bases lying between them. Germline V CDR1 and CDR2: WNHNN, SYGVQD (reference sequence). This CDR3 is 14 amino acids long.

The V and J genes are TRBV11-1 and TRBJ1-3; 10 bases are a match to TRBD1. CDR3 size: 15 residues. With 4 bases clipped from V and 4 bases from J, the junction kept 4 bases outside the gene matches. Germline CDR1 reads SGHAT; CDR2 reads FQDESV (reference sequence). The CDR3, as DNA: TGTGCCAGCAGCTATGACAGGGGGCTCGGAAACACCATATATTTT. Encoded protein: CASSYDRGLGNTIYF.

The chain has TRBV3-1 (or the pseudogene TRBV3-2) and TRBJ2-2; D perhaps matches TRBD1 (6 bases). Trimming stripped 2 bases from V and 0 bases from J, with 10 bases between. The CDR3 contains 16 residues. CDR1 and CDR2 (germline): LGHDT, YNNKEL (reference sequence). As DNA, the CDR3 is TGTGCCAGCAGCCAACCGGGGACAACGAACACCGGGGAGCTGTTTTTT. Translated, it gives CASSQPGTTNTGELFF.

This chain joins TRBV27 and TRBJ2-1, with D tentatively TRBD1 (6 bases). The CDR3 spans 13 residues. The germline V gene encodes CDR1 MNHEY and CDR2 SMNVEV (reference sequence). V was trimmed by 2 bases and J by 4 bases, leaving 6 bases between them. The CDR3, as DNA: TGTGCCAGCAGTTTAGACAGGTACAATGAGCAGTTCTTC. Protein: CASSLDRYNEQFF.

The gene calls are TRBV10-2 and TRBJ1-1; D remains unclear. Trimming left V 7 bases short and J 3 bases short, with 12 bases between. CDR3 length: 13 amino acids. CDR1 and CDR2 (germline): WSHSY, SAAADI. CDR3 protein: CASTPREDTEAFF. The DNA of the CDR3 is TGCGCCAGCACCCCCCGAGAGGACACTGAAGCTTTCTTT.

The V and J genes are TRBV6-6 and TRBJ1-1; 7 positions match TRBD1. Trimming at V came to 6 bases and at J to 0 bases, leaving 7 bases not matched to a gene. The CDR3 is 15 amino acids. Germline CDR1 MNHNY, CDR2 SVGAGI (reference sequence). CDR3 in amino acids: CASRGTAEVNTEAFF. For the CDR3, the DNA is TGTGCCAGCAGGGGGACAGCGGAGGTGAACACTGAAGCTTTCTTT.

This clone was seen a single time. The chain combines TRBV29-1 with TRBJ1-1; 7 positions agree with TRBD1. The germline CDR1 and CDR2 sequences are SQVTM and ANQGSEA. With 4 bases clipped from V and 6 bases from J, the junction kept 11 bases outside the gene matches. This CDR3 is built from 14 residues. CDR3: CSVVQGRGRSEAFF. The DNA of the CDR3 is TGCAGCGTTGTACAGGGGAGGGGAAGATCTGAAGCTTTCTTT.

The rearrangement joins TRBV5-1 to TRBJ1-2; tentative D call: TRBD1 (5 bases). The germline gives CDR1 SGHRS, CDR2 YFSETQ. The length of the CDR3 is 14 residues. V gave up 4 bases and J gave up 5 bases, with 15 bases separating them. This CDR3 is CASSPLQGLYGYTF. CDR3 in DNA: TGCGCCAGCAGCCCCCTCCAGGGCCTATATGGCTACACCTTC.

This sequence joins TRBV27 and TRBJ1-1, with a tentative D call TRBD1 (5 bases). The CDR3 runs 13 residues. CDR1 is MNHEY and CDR2 is SMNVEV in the germline V gene (reference sequence). Deletions cut 7 bases from V and 5 bases from J, with 14 bases between. This chain's CDR3 is CASIIHGGTEAFF. Here the CDR3 DNA reads TGTGCCAGCATTATTCATGGGGGGACTGAAGCTTTCTTT.

The chain uses TRBV13 and TRBJ2-5; D not resolved. Looked up from germline, CDR1 is PRHDT and CDR2 is FYEKMQ (reference sequence). The CDR3 contains 15 residues. The V and J ends lost 1 base and 2 bases respectively, with 11 bases between them. CDR3 protein: CASSLVLGRQETQYF. As DNA, the CDR3 is TGTGCCAGCAGCTTAGTTCTCGGCAGACAAGAGACCCAGTACTTC.

The rearrangement joins TRBV7-2 to TRBJ2-7; tentatively, D is TRBD1 or TRBD2 (5 bases each). Germline V CDR1 and CDR2: SGHTA, FQGNSA. CDR3 size: 14 residues. V lost 1 base and J lost 4, with 11 bases in between. The DNA of the CDR3 is TGTGCCAGCAGCTTAGTTCGGGGCGATTACGAGCAGTACTTC. Amino acids: CASSLVRGDYEQYF. Supplemented by reference TRBV7-2 and TRBJ2-7, the full variable domain reads GAGVSQSPSNKVTEKGKDVELRCDPISGHTALYWYRQSLGQGLEFLIYFQGNSAPDKSGLPSDRFSAERTGGSVSTLTIQRTQQEDSAVYLCASSLVRGDYEQYFGPGTRLTVT.

This clone was observed a single time. The chain recombines TRBV11-2 with TRBJ1-5; perhaps TRBD1 as D (5 bases). Germline V CDR1 and CDR2: SGHAT, FQNNGV. CDR3 length equals 15 residues. V was cut by 5 bases and J by 4 bases, with 15 bases left in between. The CDR3 nucleotides read TGTGCCAGCAGCCTATCAGGGATACTTAATCAGCCCCAGCATTTT. Its translation is CASSLSGILNQPQHF.

This clone was seen only once. The chain is built from TRBV6-2 or TRBV6-3 and TRBJ2-7; D is undetermined. Trimming removed 2 bases from V and 0 bases from J, with 17 bases in between. The CDR3 has 17 amino acids. CDR1 and CDR2 (germline): MNHEY, SVGEGT. CDR3: CASSYPTKGRDSYEQYF. In DNA, the CDR3 is TGTGCCAGCAGTTACCCTACCAAGGGCCGAGACTCCTACGAGCAGTACTTC.

J is TRBJ2-7 and V is TRBV4-1, with TRBD2 matching over 8 bases. The CDR3 extends over 14 amino acids. Looked up from germline, CDR1 is MGHRA and CDR2 is YSYEKL. V lost 6 bases, J lost 2 bases, and 6 bases stayed unmatched. The CDR3 protein is CASRKEAGAYEQYF. The CDR3 region has the DNA TGCGCCAGCAGGAAGGAAGCGGGGGCCTACGAGCAGTACTTC.

The rearrangement joins TRBV7-2 to TRBJ1-1; D gene unclear. The CDR3 runs 13 residues. The germline CDR1 and CDR2 sequences are SGHTA and FQGNSA. Between the trimmed V and J ends, which lost 5 bases and 1 base, there was a span of 8 bases. CDR3 protein: CASSPQPNTEAFF. CDR3 coding DNA: TGTGCCAGCAGCCCCCAACCGAACACTGAAGCTTTCTTT.

The CDR3 protein is CAWSLGISTDTQYF. The CDR3 DNA sequence: TGTGCCTGGAGTTTAGGGATTAGCACAGATACGCAGTATTTT. The chain couples TRBV30 to TRBJ2-3; unclear D gene. Trimming took 2 bases from V and 0 from J, leaving 9 bases between them. The CDR3 has 14 residues. Germline V gene lookup returns CDR1 GTSNPN and CDR2 SVGIG (reference sequence).

V and J are TRBV11-1 and TRBJ1-3; 9 bases are a match to TRBD1. V trimming: 6 bases; J trimming: 4 bases; junction bases outside the gene matches: 4. Germline V gene sequence: CDR1 SGHAT, CDR2 FQDESV (reference sequence). This CDR3 contains 14 residues. The CDR3 loop reads CASRRTGDGNTIYF. The CDR3 nucleotides read TGTGCCAGCAGGAGGACAGGGGACGGAAACACCATATATTTT.